This TCR beta chain comes out of a study of identical twins. TCRdb called the 5' RACE reads again in MiXCR, with one record for every CDR3 protein. The sample has about 240,000 distinct CDR3 sequences; around 7.6% are singletons. In its sample, this clonotype was seen a few times. The same sample was also studied in work on yellow fever vaccine responses in identical twins.

The sequence came from a young woman in good health. The sequenced sample consisted of CD8+ T cells sorted from blood.

CDR3 DNA: TGTGCCAGCAGTTACGGTTTAGGGGTGAACACTGAAGCTTTCTTT. Translated, it gives CASSYGLGVNTEAFF. The genes are TRBV6-5 and TRBJ1-1; D possibly corresponds to TRBD1 (5 bases). Deletions cut 2 bases from V and 0 bases from J, with 10 bases between. Per germline, CDR1 MNHEY and CDR2 SVGAGI. This CDR3 spans 15 amino acids.